This entry is about one T cell receptor (beta chain). What it recognizes is unknown. Germline loops: CDR1 SGDLS, CDR2 YYNGEE. The CDR3 is made up of 16 amino acids. Trimming cost V 0 bases and J 0 bases; bases outside gene matches: 5. Naive CD8 populations comprised CD45RO-negative cells positively selected for CCR7, excluding terminally differentiated effector memory CD45RA+ cells. The data are from a study of shared clonotypes between healthy human individuals. General observations from the study: The low donor count limited represented genetic and exposure-history diversity.

In the original processing: Junction-only immunoSEQ sequences carried no quality scores, so filtering differed. Only in-frame clones appear in the TCRdb table, and some are missing; sequencing was by immunoSEQ multiplex PCR. For V, J and clone size, that table is used; D and trimming come from the DNA. The sample records some 2,100,000 clones, roughly 91% being singletons. The specimen sequenced was naive CD8+ T cells from PBMCs. The origin of this receptor is a man aged 18 to 35 in good health. Some clones in this sample may be carry-over from other donors' samples. The chain carries TRBV9 and TRBJ2-7, with 8 bases lining up with TRBD1. The CDR3 DNA is TGTGCCAGCAGCGTAGGGGGGACAGGAGGCTCCTACGAGCAGTACTTC. Translation gives CASSVGGTGGSYEQYF. The complete variable domain, with remaining parts taken from reference TRBV9 and TRBJ2-7, reads DSGVTQTPKHLITATGQRVTLRCSPRSGDLSVYWYQQSLDQGLQFLIQYYNGEERAKGNILERFSAQQFPDLHSELNLSSLELGDSALYFCASSVGGTGGSYEQYFGPGTRLTVT.